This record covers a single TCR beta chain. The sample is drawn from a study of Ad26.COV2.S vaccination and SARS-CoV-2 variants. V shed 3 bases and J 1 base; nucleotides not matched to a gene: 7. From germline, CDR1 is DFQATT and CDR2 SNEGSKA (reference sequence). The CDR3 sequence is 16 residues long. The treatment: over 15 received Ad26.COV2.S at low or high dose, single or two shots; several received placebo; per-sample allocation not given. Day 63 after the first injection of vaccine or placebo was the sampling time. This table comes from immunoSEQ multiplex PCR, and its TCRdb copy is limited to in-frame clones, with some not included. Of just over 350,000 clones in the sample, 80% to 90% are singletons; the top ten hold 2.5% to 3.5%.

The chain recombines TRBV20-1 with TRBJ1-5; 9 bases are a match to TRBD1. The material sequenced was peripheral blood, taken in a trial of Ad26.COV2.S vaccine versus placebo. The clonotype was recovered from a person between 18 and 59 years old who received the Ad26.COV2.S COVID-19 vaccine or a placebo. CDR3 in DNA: TGCAGTGCTAGTTCAACAGGGGGCACAAGCAATCAGCCCCAGCATTTT. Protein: CSASSTGGTSNQPQHF.